This entry is about one T cell receptor beta chain. Naive CD8 populations comprised CD45RO-negative cells positively selected for CCR7, excluding terminally differentiated effector memory CD45RA+ cells. This specimen comes from a study of shared clonotypes between healthy human individuals. Generated by immunoSEQ multiplex PCR, the TCRdb table keeps only in-frame clones and is missing some. The profile shows millions of clones, 90% to 95% of them singletons. The J segment lost 8 bases and the V segment lost 5 bases, leaving 10 bases of the junction unmatched. Germline assignment: CDR1 MNHEY and CDR2 SVGAGI. The CDR3 runs to 15 residues.

This sequence originates from a man aged 18 to 29 in good health. Some clones in this sample may be carry-over from other donors' samples. Sequencing used naive CD8+ T cells from PBMCs. This chain uses TRBV6-5 with TRBJ2-1; 9 nucleotides match TRBD1. DNA of the CDR3: TGTGCCAGCAGTCAGACAGGGGGGTCGGCGGATGAGCAGTTCTTC. Amino acid sequence: CASSQTGGSADEQFF.